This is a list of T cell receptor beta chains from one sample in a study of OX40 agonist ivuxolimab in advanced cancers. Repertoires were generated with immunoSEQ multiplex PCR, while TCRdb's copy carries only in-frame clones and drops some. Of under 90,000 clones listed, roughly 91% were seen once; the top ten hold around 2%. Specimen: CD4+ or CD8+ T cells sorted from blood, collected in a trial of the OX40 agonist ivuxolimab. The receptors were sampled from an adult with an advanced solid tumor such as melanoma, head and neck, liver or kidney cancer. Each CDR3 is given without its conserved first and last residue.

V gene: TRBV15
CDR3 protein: ATSGVYEQF

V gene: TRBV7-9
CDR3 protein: ASSRGLRPSYEQY

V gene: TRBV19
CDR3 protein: ASSDRWTSSPLH

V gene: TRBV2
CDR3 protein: ASSEQREGNNEQF

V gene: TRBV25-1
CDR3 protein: ASSSGNTGELF

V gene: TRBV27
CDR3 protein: ASSSPTVSNTGELF

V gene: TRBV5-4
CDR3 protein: ASSLGDRVNSPLH

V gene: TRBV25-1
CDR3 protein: ASSDSGAYEQY

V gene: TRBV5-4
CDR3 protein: ASSQEQTGGMDTQY

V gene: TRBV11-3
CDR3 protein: ASSLGGNTEAF

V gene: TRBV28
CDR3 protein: ASRPGQVESPLH